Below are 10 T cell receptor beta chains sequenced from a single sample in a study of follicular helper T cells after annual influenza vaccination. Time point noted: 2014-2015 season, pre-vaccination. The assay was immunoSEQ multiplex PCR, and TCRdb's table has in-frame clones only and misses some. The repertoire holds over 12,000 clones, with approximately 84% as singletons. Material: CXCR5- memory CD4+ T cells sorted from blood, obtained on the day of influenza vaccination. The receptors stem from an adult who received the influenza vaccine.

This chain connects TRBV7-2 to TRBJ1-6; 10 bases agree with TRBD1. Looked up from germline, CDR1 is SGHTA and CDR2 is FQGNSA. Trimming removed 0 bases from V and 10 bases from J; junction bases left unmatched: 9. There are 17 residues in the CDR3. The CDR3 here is CASSLAPGQGSESPLHF. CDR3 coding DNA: TGTGCCAGCAGCTTAGCCCCGGGACAGGGGTCGGAATCACCCCTCCACTTT.

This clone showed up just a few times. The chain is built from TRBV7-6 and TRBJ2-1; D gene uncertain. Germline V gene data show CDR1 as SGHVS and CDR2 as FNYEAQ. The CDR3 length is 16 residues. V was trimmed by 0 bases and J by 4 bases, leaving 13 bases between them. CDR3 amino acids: CASSLAMADGYNEQFF. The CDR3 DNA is TGTGCCAGCAGCTTAGCGATGGCAGATGGATACAATGAGCAGTTCTTC.

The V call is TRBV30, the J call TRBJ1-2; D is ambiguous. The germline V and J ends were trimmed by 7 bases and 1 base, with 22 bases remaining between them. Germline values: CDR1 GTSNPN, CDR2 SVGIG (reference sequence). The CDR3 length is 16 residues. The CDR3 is CAFRSGRLNLNYGYTF. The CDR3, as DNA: TGTGCCTTCCGCTCGGGCCGCCTAAACCTTAACTATGGCTACACCTTC.

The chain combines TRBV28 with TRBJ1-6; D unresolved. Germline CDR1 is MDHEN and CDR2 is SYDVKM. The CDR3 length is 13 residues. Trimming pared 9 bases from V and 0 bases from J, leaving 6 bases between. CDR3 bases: TGTGCCAGTGTAAGCTCCTATAATTCACCCCTCCACTTT. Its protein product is CASVSSYNSPLHF. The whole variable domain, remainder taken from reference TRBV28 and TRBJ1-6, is DVKVTQSSRYLVKRTGEKVFLECVQDMDHENMFWYRQDPGLGLRLIYFSYDVKMKEKGDIPEGYSVSREKKERFSLILESASTNQTSMYLCASVSSYNSPLHFGNGTRLTVT.

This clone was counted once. CDR3 nucleotides: TGTGCCAGCAGTTCAGGTCTGCCTTACGGACAAAGTCGGGCCAACGTCCTGACTTTC. It translates to CASSSGLPYGQSRANVLTF. The chain has TRBV6-9 and TRBJ2-6, with D possibly TRBD1 on 5 matching bases. Trimming took off 4 bases at V and 5 bases at J, with 24 bases between the two ends. CDR3 length: 19 amino acids. Germline CDR1 is MNHGY and CDR2 is SVAAGI.

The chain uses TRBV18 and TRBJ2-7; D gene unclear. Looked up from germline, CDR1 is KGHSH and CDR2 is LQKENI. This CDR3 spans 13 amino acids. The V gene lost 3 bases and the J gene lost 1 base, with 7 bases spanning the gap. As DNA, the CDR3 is TGTGCCAGCTCACCTACAGATTCCTACGAGCAGTACTTC. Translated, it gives CASSPTDSYEQYF.

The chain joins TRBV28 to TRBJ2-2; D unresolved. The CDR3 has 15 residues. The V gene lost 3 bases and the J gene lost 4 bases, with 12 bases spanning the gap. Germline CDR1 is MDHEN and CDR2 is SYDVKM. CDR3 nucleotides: TGTGCCAGCAGTTTCTTCCCCCAGATCACCGGGGAGCTGTTTTTT. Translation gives CASSFFPQITGELFF.

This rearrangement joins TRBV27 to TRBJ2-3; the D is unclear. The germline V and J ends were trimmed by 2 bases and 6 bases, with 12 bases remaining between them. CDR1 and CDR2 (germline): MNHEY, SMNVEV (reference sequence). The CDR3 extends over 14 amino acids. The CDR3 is CASSLATPPDTQYF. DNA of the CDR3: TGTGCCAGCAGTTTAGCTACCCCCCCGGATACGCAGTATTTT.

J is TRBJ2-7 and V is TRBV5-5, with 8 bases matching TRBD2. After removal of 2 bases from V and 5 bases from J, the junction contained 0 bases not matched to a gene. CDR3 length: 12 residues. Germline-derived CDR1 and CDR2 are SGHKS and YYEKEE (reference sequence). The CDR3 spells CASSFSGDEQYF. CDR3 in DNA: TGTGCCAGCAGCTTTAGCGGGGACGAGCAGTACTTC.

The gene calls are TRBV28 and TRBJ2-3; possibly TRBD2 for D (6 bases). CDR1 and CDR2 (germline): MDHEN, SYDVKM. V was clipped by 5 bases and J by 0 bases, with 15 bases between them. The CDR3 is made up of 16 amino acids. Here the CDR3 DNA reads TGTGCCAGCAGTAACAGACTAGTATCTAGCACAGATACGCAGTATTTT. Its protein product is CASSNRLVSSTDTQYF. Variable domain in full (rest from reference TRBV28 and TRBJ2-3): DVKVTQSSRYLVKRTGEKVFLECVQDMDHENMFWYRQDPGLGLRLIYFSYDVKMKEKGDIPEGYSVSREKKERFSLILESASTNQTSMYLCASSNRLVSSTDTQYFGPGTRLTVL.